These 12 T cell receptor beta chains were all obtained from the same sample, sequenced in a study of T cell repertoires in cytomegalovirus infection. TCRdb redid the calling of the reads with MiXCR, one entry per CDR3 protein. This sample has roughly 81,000 distinct CDR3 sequences, with 3.5% to 4.5% found just once. The sequenced sample consisted of PBMCs. These receptor sequences come from a human donor in good health (CMV status not recorded). Some clones in this sample may be carry-over from other donors' samples.

In this sample, this clonotype turned up many times. The chain joins TRBV12-5 to TRBJ2-3, with D hard to call. This CDR3 is 14 amino acids long. V shed 7 bases and J shed 1 base, with 12 bases lying between them. Germline assignment: CDR1 LGHNT and CDR2 FRNRAP. CDR3 residues: CASAQAGGTDTQYF. DNA for the CDR3: TGTGCTAGTGCCCAGGCAGGTGGCACAGATACGCAGTATTTT.

Many counts were recorded for this clonotype. The CDR3 is CASGLGDGRGDEQFF. CDR3 sequence (DNA): TGTGCTAGTGGTTTGGGGGACGGAAGGGGCGATGAGCAGTTCTTC. The chain recombines TRBV12-5 with TRBJ2-1, with D possibly called TRBD1 or TRBD2 (5 bases each). Germline lookup yields CDR1 LGHNT and CDR2 FRNRAP. The CDR3 is 15 amino acids. V shed 1 base and J shed 8 bases, with 15 bases lying between them.

The sample holds many counts of this clonotype. CDR3: CSARALGGNYGYTF. In nucleotides, the CDR3 is TGCAGTGCTAGAGCATTGGGGGGGAACTATGGCTACACCTTC. The gene calls are TRBV20-1 and TRBJ1-2; TRBD1 is a possible D gene (5 bases). This CDR3 spans 14 amino acids. V lost 1 base and J lost 2, with 11 bases in between. Germline V gene lookup returns CDR1 DFQATT and CDR2 SNEGSKA (reference sequence).

This clonotype came up many times. The rearrangement uses TRBV20-1 and TRBJ1-2; 9 bases line up with TRBD1. J lost 8 bases, V lost 3 bases, and 10 bases had no gene match. The CDR3 totals 14 residues. Germline CDR1 reads DFQATT; CDR2 reads SNEGSKA (reference sequence). CDR3 protein: CSASMDRGRQGYTF. The CDR3 DNA follows: TGCAGTGCTAGCATGGACAGGGGACGGCAGGGCTACACCTTC.

This clonotype was detected ten times or more. V and J are TRBV7-2 and TRBJ1-2, with unresolved D. The CDR3 extends over 12 amino acids. Trimming took 5 bases from V and 4 from J, leaving 8 bases between them. Germline assignment: CDR1 SGHTA and CDR2 FQGNSA. Here the CDR3 DNA reads TGTGCCAGCAGCCCCAGCATCTATGGCTACACCTTC. Translated, it gives CASSPSIYGYTF.

In its sample, this clonotype was seen many times. This chain uses TRBV9 with TRBJ1-3; unclear D gene. There are 18 residues in the CDR3. CDR1 is SGDLS and CDR2 is YYNGEE in the germline V gene. Trimming removed 3 bases from V and 0 bases from J, with 19 bases in between. The DNA of the CDR3 is TGTGCCAGCAGCGCCTCCATGGCCGGGCCAACCTCTGGAAACACCATATATTTT. The encoded protein is CASSASMAGPTSGNTIYF.

This clonotype was seen repeatedly, ten times or more. CDR3 nucleotides: TGTGCCAGCGCCGAGTGGGGCCCCGGCTACACCTTC. Translating it yields CASAEWGPGYTF. The rearrangement uses TRBV7-2 and TRBJ1-2; possibly TRBD1 for D (5 bases). CDR3 length: 12 amino acids. With 8 bases removed from V and 8 bases from J, the gap between germline ends came to 15 bases. Germline CDR1 SGHTA, CDR2 FQGNSA.

This clonotype was observed at least ten times. The chain is built from TRBV20-1 and TRBJ2-5; possible D gene TRBD2, 5 bases. This CDR3 contains 11 residues. Trimming stripped 6 bases from V and 5 bases from J, with 10 bases between. Germline loops: CDR1 DFQATT, CDR2 SNEGSKA (reference sequence). The CDR3 is CSAYGGETQYF. In nucleotides, the CDR3 is TGCAGTGCGTACGGAGGCGAGACCCAGTACTTC.

The chain employs TRBV27 and TRBJ2-7; no reliable D call. V was clipped by 5 bases and J by 6 bases, with 14 bases between them. This CDR3 contains 13 residues. Germline CDR1 reads MNHEY; CDR2 reads SMNVEV (reference sequence). The chain's CDR3 is CASSPRTVREQYF. CDR3 bases: TGTGCCAGCAGTCCCCGTACAGTGCGCGAGCAGTACTTC.

At least ten counts were recorded for this clonotype. This sequence joins TRBV10-3 and TRBJ2-7; 11 bases are a match to TRBD1. The CDR3 is made up of 13 amino acids. Germline-derived CDR1 and CDR2 are ENHRY and SYGVKD. The ends lost 8 bases at V and 2 bases at J; junction bases unmatched: 2. The CDR3 sequence: CAIGTGGAYEQYF. In DNA form, the CDR3 reads TGTGCCATCGGGACAGGGGGTGCCTACGAGCAGTACTTC.

The count of this clonotype is one. Just one base apart from a much larger clone, this may be a read error. The chain recombines TRBV7-8 with TRBJ2-7, with TRBD2 as a possible D gene (6 bases). Trimming stripped 4 bases from V and 6 bases from J, with 16 bases between. Looked up from germline, CDR1 is SGHVS and CDR2 is FQNEAQ. The CDR3 has 14 amino acids. The CDR3 DNA reads TGTGCCAGCAGCTCAGTCGGAGGGGAGAGCGAGCAGTACTTC. As protein: CASSSVGGESEQYF. The variable domain in full, with the rest retrieved from reference TRBV7-8 and TRBJ2-7, is GAGVSQSPRYKVAKRGQDVALRCDPISGHVSLFWYQQALGQGPEFLTYFQNEAQLDKSGLPSDRFFAERPEGSVSTLKIQRTQQEDSAVYLCASSSVGGESEQYFGPGTRLTVT.

At least ten counts were recorded for this clonotype. The V and J genes are TRBV10-3 and TRBJ1-2, with D possibly being TRBD1 (5 bases). V shed 7 bases and J shed 8 bases, with 14 bases lying between them. CDR1 is ENHRY and CDR2 is SYGVKD in the germline V gene. The CDR3 has 12 amino acids. CDR3 nucleotides: TGTGCCATCAAAGCGGGGGTAGAGGGCTACACCTTC. It translates to CAIKAGVEGYTF.